The table lists the clone carrying this TCR beta chain with a count of one. The data derive from a study of somatic mutations in cytotoxic T cells in rheumatoid arthritis. Profiled with immunoSEQ multiplex PCR; TCRdb holds only in-frame clones, not every one. This sample has 20,000 or so clones, with approximately 80% found just once. The clonotype was recovered from a woman aged 50 to 65 in good health. The sequenced sample was CD8+ T cells sorted from blood.

CDR3 protein: CASSPTSGGPSSYNEQFF. The CDR3, as DNA: TGTGCCAGCAGCCCGACTAGCGGGGGGCCAAGCTCCTACAATGAGCAGTTCTTC. The chain combines TRBV7-8 with TRBJ2-1, with 13 bases that match TRBD2. Per the germline V gene, CDR1 is SGHVS and CDR2 is FQNEAQ. This CDR3 has 18 residues. J gave up 0 bases and V 5 bases, and 7 bases lay outside the gene matches.